The 3 T cell receptor beta chains reported below all come from one sample, sequenced in a study of blood T cell repertoires in COVID-19. Measured with immunoSEQ multiplex PCR; TCRdb has only the in-frame clones, and not every one. The top ten clones hold just over 8% of a sample with a few hundred thousand clones, approximately 86% of them seen once. Sequencing used PBMCs or T cells enriched from blood (not recorded which). These receptor sequences come from an older woman who had recovered from COVID-19.

The chain employs TRBV29-1 and TRBJ1-4; D is unresolved. Deletions cut 5 bases from V and 3 bases from J, with 10 bases between. The germline V gene has CDR1 SQVTM and CDR2 ANQGSEA. This CDR3 region has 13 residues. The CDR3 region has the DNA TGCAGCGTTCTCGGGATGTCTAATGAAAAACTGTTTTTT. Protein sequence: CSVLGMSNEKLFF. The full variable domain, with the rest looked up from reference TRBV29-1 and TRBJ1-4, is SAVISQKPSRDICQRGTSLTIQCQVDSQVTMMFWYRQQPGQSLTLIATANQGSEATYESGFVIDKFPISRPNLTFSTLTVSNMSPEDSSIYLCSVLGMSNEKLFFGSGTQLSVL.

CDR3 region: CASSRWGVKTTDTQYF. The DNA of the CDR3 is TGTGCCAGCAGCCGCTGGGGAGTAAAAACCACAGATACGCAGTATTTT. V usage is TRBV11-2 and J usage is TRBJ2-3, with D maybe TRBD2 (5 bases). Germline assignment: CDR1 SGHAT and CDR2 FQNNGV. V was pared by 5 bases and J by 2 bases, with 17 bases between. The length of the CDR3 is 16 residues.

This CDR3 is CASILQGNEQFF. CDR3 in DNA: TGTGCCAGCATCCTACAGGGAAATGAGCAGTTCTTC. The chain has TRBV2 and TRBJ2-1, with D tentatively TRBD1 (6 bases). The CDR3 is 12 residues long. Trimming pared 7 bases from V and 7 bases from J, leaving 11 bases between. CDR1 is SNHLY and CDR2 is FYNNEI in the germline V gene.